This T cell receptor (beta chain) was sequenced for a study of shared clonotypes between healthy human individuals. Overall study findings and caveats: Sequencing depth was predicted to influence how clonotypes are shared among donors. In the sorted subsets, rarefaction showed sequencing was incomplete despite large depth. Clonotypes shared by all four sorted-subset donors had higher generation probabilities than non-shared clonotypes.

V was clipped by 6 bases and J by 4 bases; unmatched bases: 12. In germline, CDR1 is MNHEY, CDR2 SMNVEV (reference sequence). CDR3 length: 17 residues. This clone appeared a single time. The target antigen is unknown. Clones were read by immunoSEQ multiplex PCR, and TCRdb kept only the in-frame ones, dropping some. Seen here are under 2,500,000 clones, approximately 96% observed once, and the top ten hold over 0.1%. Material for sequencing was naive CD4+ T cells sorted from blood. Subset indicated: CD45RA+ positively selected. V and J are TRBV27 and TRBJ1-6, with 7 bases that match TRBD1. This receptor was obtained from a man aged 18 to 29 in good health. The CDR3: CASRQTGAKLYNSPLHF. CDR3 nucleotides: TGTGCCAGCAGGCAAACAGGGGCGAAACTATATAATTCACCCCTCCACTTT.